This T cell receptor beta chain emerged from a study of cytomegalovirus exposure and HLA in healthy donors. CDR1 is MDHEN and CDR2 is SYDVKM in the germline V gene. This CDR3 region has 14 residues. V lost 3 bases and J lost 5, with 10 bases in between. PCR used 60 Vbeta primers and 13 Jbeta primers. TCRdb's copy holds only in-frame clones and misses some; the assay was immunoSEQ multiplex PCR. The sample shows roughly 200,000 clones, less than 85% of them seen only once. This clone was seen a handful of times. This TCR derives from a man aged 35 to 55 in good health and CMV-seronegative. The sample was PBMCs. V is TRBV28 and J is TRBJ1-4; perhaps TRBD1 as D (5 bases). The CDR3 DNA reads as TGTGCCAGCAGTTTCCTCGACAGAAATGAAAAACTGTTTTTT. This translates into CASSFLDRNEKLFF.